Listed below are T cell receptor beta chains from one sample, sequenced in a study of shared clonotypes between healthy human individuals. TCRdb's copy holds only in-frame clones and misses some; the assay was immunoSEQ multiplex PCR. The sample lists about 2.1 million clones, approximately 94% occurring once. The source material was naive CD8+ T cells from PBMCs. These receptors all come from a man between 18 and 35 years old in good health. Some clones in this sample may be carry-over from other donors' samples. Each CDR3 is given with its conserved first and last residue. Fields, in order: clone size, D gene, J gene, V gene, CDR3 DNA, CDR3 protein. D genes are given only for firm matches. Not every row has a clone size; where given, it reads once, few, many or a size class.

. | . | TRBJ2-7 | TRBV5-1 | TGCGCCAGCCGTGGGGGGACACCTAGGGACGAGCAGTACTTC | CASRGGTPRDEQYF
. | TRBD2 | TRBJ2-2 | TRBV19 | TGTGCCAGTACCCGCGGGGGTCGGGGCACCGGGGAGCTGTTTTTT | CASTRGGRGTGELFF
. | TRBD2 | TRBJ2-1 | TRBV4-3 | TGCGCCAGCAGCCTCCGGGACTATCCCTACAATGAGCAGTTCTTC | CASSLRDYPYNEQFF
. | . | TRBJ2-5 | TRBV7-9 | TGTGCCAGCAGCTTAGCGCAGGACAGCCAAGAGACCCAGTACTTC | CASSLAQDSQETQYF
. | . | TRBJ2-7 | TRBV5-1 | TGCGCCAGCAGCTTCCCGGGGCCCACTTACGAGCAGTACTTC | CASSFPGPTYEQYF
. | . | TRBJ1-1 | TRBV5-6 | TGTGCCAGCAGCTTGATGGGGTTGGCTTTCTTT | CASSLMGLAFF
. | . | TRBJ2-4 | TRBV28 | TGTGCCAGCAGCCCTCGGGGCTCAGGGCCCATTCAGTACTTC | CASSPRGSGPIQYF
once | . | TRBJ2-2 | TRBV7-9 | TGTGCCAGCAGCTTAGCGGGACCGAACACCGGGGAGCTGTTTTTT | CASSLAGPNTGELFF
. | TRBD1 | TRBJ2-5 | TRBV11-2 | TGTGCCAGCAGCTCCCGGACAGGGGGCCAAGAGACCCAGTACTTC | CASSSRTGGQETQYF
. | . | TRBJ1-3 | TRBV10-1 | TGCGCCAGCAGTGAAGCGGGAGCTGGAAACACCATATATTTT | CASSEAGAGNTIYF
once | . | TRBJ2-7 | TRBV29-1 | TGCAGCGTGGGGGTTTGGACAAAGAGCTCCTACGAGCAGTACTTC | CSVGVWTKSSYEQYF
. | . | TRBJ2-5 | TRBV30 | TGTGCCTTAGGGGCTGGTTCGCAGACCCAGTACTTC | CALGAGSQTQYF
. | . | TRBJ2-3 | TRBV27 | TGTGCCAGCAGTTTCCTCGGCGTAGATACGCAGTATTTT | CASSFLGVDTQYF
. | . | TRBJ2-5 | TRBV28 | TGTGCCAGCAGTTCCTCCCTAGAAGAGACCCAGTACTTC | CASSSSLEETQYF
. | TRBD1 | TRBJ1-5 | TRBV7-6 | TGTGCCAGCAGCCCCCGGGACAGCCCTAATCAGCCCCAGCATTTT | CASSPRDSPNQPQHF
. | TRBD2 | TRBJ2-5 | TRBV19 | TGTGCCAGTAGTATAATGGGGGGGGAGACCCAGTACTTC | CASSIMGGETQYF
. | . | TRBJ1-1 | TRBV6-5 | TGTGCCAGCAGTACGGCTGCGAACACTGAAGCTTTCTTT | CASSTAANTEAFF
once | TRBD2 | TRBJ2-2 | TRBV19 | TGTGCCAGTAGTATTTCCGGGACTAGAGGGGTCGGGGAGCTGTTTTTT | CASSISGTRGVGELFF
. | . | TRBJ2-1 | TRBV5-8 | TGTGCCAGCAGCTTGGTAGGGGGATACTACAATGAGCAGTTCTTC | CASSLVGGYYNEQFF
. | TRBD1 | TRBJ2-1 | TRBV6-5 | TGTGCCAGCCGACAGGGAGTCCACAATGAGCAGTTCTTC | CASRQGVHNEQFF
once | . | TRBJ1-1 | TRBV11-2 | TGTGCCAGCAGGCAGGGGCCAAGCACTGAAGCTTTCTTT | CASRQGPSTEAFF
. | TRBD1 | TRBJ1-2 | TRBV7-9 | TGTGCCAGCAGCTTAGGGACAGGGGGGAACGGCTACACCTTC | CASSLGTGGNGYTF
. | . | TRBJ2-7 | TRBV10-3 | TGTGCCACGGAACCGACGGATACCTACGAGCAGTACTTC | CATEPTDTYEQYF
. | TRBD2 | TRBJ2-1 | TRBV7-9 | TGTGCCAGCAGCATCCGACTAGCGGGAGGTCCCTACAATGAGCAGTTCTTC | CASSIRLAGGPYNEQFF
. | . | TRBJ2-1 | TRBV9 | TGTGCCAGCAGCGCGCCTTTGAGCTCCTACAATGAGCAGTTCTTC | CASSAPLSSYNEQFF
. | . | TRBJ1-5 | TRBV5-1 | TGCGCCAGCAGCTGGGTAGTCGGGCAGCCCCAGCATTTT | CASSWVVGQPQHF
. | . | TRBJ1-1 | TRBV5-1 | TGCGCCAGCAGCCTAAAGAGGACAGCGAACACTGAAGCTTTCTTT | CASSLKRTANTEAFF
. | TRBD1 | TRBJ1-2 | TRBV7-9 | TGTGCCAGCAGCCTCGGACAGGCCCCTTCCTATGGCTACACCTTC | CASSLGQAPSYGYTF
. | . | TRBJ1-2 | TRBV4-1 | TGCGCCAGCAGCCAAGATCGGGCAGCCGTTAACTATGGCTACACCTTC | CASSQDRAAVNYGYTF
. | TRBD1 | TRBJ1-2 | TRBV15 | TGTGCCACCAGCAGAGAGAAGGACAGGGATAGCACCTTC | CATSREKDRDSTF
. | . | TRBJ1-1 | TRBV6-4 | TGTGCCAGCAGTGATATTCAGGGGTCTGAAGCTTTCTTT | CASSDIQGSEAFF
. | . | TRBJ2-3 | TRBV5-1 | TGCGCCAGCAGCTTGGGAATTATGGATACGCAGTATTTT | CASSLGIMDTQYF
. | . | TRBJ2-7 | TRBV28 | TGTGCCAGCAGTTTAACCCCCGGGTCAAGAGAATACTTC | CASSLTPGSREYF
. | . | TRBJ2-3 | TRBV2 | TGTGCCAGCAGCCCAGCGAGGTCCGCAGATACGCAGTATTTT | CASSPARSADTQYF
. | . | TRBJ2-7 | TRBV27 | TGTGCCAGCAGTGAGAGGGGAGTCTCCTACGAGCAGTACTTC | CASSERGVSYEQYF
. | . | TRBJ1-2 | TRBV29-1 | TGCAGCGTTGCACAGGGAAGCGACTATGGCTACACCTTC | CSVAQGSDYGYTF
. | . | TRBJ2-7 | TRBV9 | TGTGCCAGCAGCGTAGGCCCGGGGGCCAACGAGCAGTACTTC | CASSVGPGANEQYF
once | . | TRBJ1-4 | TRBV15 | TGTGCCACCAGCCGCCTACCTCTTTCCCAAGGGAAGGAAAAACTGTTTTTT | CATSRLPLSQGKEKLFF
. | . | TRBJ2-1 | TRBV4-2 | TGTGCCAGCAGCCCTCAAATATCCAATGAGCAGTTCTTC | CASSPQISNEQFF
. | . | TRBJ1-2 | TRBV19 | TGTGCCAGCGAGGACGGGAACTATGGCTACACCTTC | CASEDGNYGYTF
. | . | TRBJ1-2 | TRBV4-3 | TGCGCCAGCAGCCAGGTGGGACGTCCCTATGGCTACACCTTC | CASSQVGRPYGYTF
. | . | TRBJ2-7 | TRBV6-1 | TGTGCCAGCAGGACAGAGTCCTGGTACGAGCAGTACTTC | CASRTESWYEQYF
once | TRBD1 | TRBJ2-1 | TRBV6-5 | TGTGCCAGCAGTTACTCGAGGACAGGGGGCTGGAATGAGCAGTTCTTC | CASSYSRTGGWNEQFF
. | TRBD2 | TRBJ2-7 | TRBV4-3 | TGCGCCAGCAGCCCCGGACTAGCGGGAAGATACGAGCAGTACTTC | CASSPGLAGRYEQYF
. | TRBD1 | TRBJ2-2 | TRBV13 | TGTGCCAGCAGCTCGGGGACAGGGCGAACCGGGGAGCTGTTTTTT | CASSSGTGRTGELFF
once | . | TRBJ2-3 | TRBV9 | TGTGCCAGCAGCGTAGTAGGCCTAGCCCTCACAGATACGCAGTATTTT | CASSVVGLALTDTQYF
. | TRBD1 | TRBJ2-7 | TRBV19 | TGTGCCAGTAGTATAGATTTCCAGGGGGCCTACGAGCAGTACTTC | CASSIDFQGAYEQYF
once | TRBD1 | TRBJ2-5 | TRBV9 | TGTGCCAGCAGCGTAGGACAGGGCCCCGGAGTGGTAGGAGAGACCCAGTACTTC | CASSVGQGPGVVGETQYF
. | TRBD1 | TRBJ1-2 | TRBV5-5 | TGTGCCAGCAGCTCGGGACAGGGGGGCGGCTACACCTTC | CASSSGQGGGYTF
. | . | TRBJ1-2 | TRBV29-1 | TGCAGCGTTGTCCCTTATACTAACTATGGCTACACCTTC | CSVVPYTNYGYTF
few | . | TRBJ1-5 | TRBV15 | TGTGCCACCAGAGATAGAGGCGGGCCCCAGCATTTT | CATRDRGGPQHF
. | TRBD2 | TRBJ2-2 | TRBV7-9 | TGTGCCAGCAGCTCGGGACTAGCGGGAGATCGGTACACCGGGGAGCTGTTTTTT | CASSSGLAGDRYTGELFF
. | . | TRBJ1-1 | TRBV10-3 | TGTGCCATCAGTCATGGGGGTGAAGCTTTCTTT | CAISHGGEAFF
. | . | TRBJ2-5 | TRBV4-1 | TGCGCCAGCAGCCCGCGTGGGGGTGGGGAGACCCAGTACTTC | CASSPRGGGETQYF